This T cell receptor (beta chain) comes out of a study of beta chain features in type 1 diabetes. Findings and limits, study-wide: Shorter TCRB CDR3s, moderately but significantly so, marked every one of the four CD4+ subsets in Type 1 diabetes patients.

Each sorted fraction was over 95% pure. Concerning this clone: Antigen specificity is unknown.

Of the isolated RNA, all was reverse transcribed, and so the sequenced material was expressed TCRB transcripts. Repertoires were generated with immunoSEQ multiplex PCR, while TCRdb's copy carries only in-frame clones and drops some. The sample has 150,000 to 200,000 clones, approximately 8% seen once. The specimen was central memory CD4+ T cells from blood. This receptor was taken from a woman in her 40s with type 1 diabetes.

This CDR3 reads CASSFDTGQAYTF. In DNA, the CDR3 is TGCGCCAGCAGCTTCGATACCGGACAGGCTTACACCTTC. V usage is TRBV5-1 and J usage is TRBJ1-2, with 7 bases fitting TRBD1. The CDR3 runs to 13 residues. The V gene end was trimmed by 2 bases and the J gene end by 11 bases; junction bases not matched to a gene: 9. Germline CDR1 SGHRS, CDR2 YFSETQ.